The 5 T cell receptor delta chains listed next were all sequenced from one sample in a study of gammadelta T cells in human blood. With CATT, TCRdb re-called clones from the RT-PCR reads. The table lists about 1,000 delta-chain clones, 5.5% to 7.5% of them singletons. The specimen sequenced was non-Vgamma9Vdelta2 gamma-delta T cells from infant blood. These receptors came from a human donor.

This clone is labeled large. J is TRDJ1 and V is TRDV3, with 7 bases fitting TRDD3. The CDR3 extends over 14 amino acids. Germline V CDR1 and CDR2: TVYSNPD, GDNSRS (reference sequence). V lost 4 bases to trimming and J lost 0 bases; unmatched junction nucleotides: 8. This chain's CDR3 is CAYTGERNTDKLIF. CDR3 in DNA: TGTGCCTACACTGGGGAGCGAAACACCGATAAACTCATCTTT.

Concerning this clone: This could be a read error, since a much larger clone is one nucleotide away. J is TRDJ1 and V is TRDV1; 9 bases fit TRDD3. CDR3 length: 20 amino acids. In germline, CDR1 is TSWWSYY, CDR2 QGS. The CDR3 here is CALGKLGPTEGIRGTDKLIF. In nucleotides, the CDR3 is TGTGCTCTTGGGAAACTGGGACCTACCGAGGGGATACGCGGTACCGATAAACTCATCTTT.

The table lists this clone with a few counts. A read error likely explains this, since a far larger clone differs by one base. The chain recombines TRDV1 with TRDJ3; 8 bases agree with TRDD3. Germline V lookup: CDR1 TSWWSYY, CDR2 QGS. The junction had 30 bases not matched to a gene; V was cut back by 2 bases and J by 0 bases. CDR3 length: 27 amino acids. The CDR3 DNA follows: TGTGCTCTTGGGGAAGCGCGGGCCCCAAGCGCGGCGGTACTGGGGGGTCGCAACTCCTGGGACACCCGACAGATGTTTTTC. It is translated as CALGEARAPSAAVLGGRNSWDTRQMFF.

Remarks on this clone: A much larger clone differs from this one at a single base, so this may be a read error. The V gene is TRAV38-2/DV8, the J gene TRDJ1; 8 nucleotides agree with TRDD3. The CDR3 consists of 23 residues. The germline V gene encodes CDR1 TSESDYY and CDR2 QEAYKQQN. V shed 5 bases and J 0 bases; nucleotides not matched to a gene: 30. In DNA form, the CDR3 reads TGTGCTTATAGTTCATGGCCTACCTTAGAGTTCTCGGCCGTGGGGGATGACACCGATAAACTCATCTTT. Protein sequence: CAYSSWPTLEFSAVGDDTDKLIF.

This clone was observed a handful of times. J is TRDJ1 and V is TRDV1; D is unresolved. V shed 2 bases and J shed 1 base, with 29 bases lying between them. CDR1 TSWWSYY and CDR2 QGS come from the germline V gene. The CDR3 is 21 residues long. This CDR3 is CALGEAKGGTHWVRGTDKLIF. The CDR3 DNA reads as TGTGCTCTTGGGGAAGCTAAAGGTGGGACACATTGGGTCCGAGGCACCGATAAACTCATCTTT.